The clone carrying this T cell receptor beta chain has just a few counts. Its antigen is currently unknown. The source of the sample is a study of molecular identifiers for immune sequencing clone quantification. Study-level findings and limits: Clones with over 20 RNA copies captured over 99% of effector molecules but under 1% of naive ones. A shared barcode on identical TCR molecules could lead to underestimated sizes for highly expanded clones.

The naive CD8 libraries originated from between 20,000 and 1,000,000 sorted cells and drew on 10%, 30% or 50% RNA. Naive CD8 T cell sorting was performed on the CD8+CD4-CCR7+CD45RA+ phenotype. Germline lookup yields CDR1 SNHLY and CDR2 FYNNEI. There are 15 residues in the CDR3. J gave up 6 bases and V 7 bases, and 9 bases lay outside the gene matches. TCRdb re-derived calls from the PCR reads in MiXCR, one entry per CDR3 protein. Here the sample spans approximately 590,000 distinct CDR3 sequences, roughly 23% being singletons. The TCR originated in a human donor in good health. Some libraries in this study had Jurkat cell RNA spiked in. This rearrangement joins TRBV2 to TRBJ2-1; 10 bases fit TRBD2. The material sequenced was naive CD8+ T cells from blood, with Jurkat cell RNA spiked in. The sample's subset: FACS-sorted CD8+CD4-CCR7+CD45RA+ naive T cells. The CDR3 is CASKLAGVSFNEQFF. The CDR3 nucleotides read TGTGCCAGCAAGCTAGCGGGGGTGAGTTTCAATGAGCAGTTCTTC. The full variable domain, completed using reference TRBV2 and TRBJ2-1, is EPEVTQTPSHQVTQMGQEVILRCVPISNHLYFYWYRQILGQKVEFLVSFYNNEISEKSEIFDDQFSVERPDGSNFTLKIRSTKLEDSAMYFCASKLAGVSFNEQFFGPGTRLTVL.